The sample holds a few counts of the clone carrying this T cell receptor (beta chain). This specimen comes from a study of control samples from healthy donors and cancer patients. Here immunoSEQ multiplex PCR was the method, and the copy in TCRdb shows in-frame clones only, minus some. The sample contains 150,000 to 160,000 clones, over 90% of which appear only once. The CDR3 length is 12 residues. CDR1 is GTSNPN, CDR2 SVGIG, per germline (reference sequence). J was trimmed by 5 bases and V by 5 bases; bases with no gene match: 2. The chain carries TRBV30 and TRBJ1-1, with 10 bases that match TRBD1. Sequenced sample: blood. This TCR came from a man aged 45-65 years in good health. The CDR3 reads CAWGQGGTEAFF. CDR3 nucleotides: TGTGCCTGGGGACAGGGGGGGACTGAAGCTTTCTTT.